This passage covers 6 T cell receptor beta chains from one sample sequenced in a study of blood T cells in healthy people across ages. Next came a second PCR, run for about 6 to 11 cycles, which used a sample-barcoded 5' primer along with a J-beta primer mix. One entry per CDR3 protein results from TCRdb running MiXCR on the 5' RACE reads. The sample lists some 1.4 million distinct CDR3 sequences, 42% occurring once. Material: blood. The receptor set was obtained from a woman between 18 and 29 years old in good health.

The chain links TRBV5-1 to TRBJ2-3, with 8 bases lining up with TRBD2. Trimming at V came to 4 bases and at J to 5 bases, leaving 3 bases not matched to a gene. The CDR3 contains 13 residues. CDR1 and CDR2 from the germline V gene are SGHRS and YFSETQ. CDR3 nucleotide sequence: TGCGCCAGCAGCATAGCGGGATTAGATACGCAGTATTTT. As protein: CASSIAGLDTQYF.

A few counts support this clonotype. This chain links TRBV27 with TRBJ2-5; TRBD1 might be the D (5 bases). The V gene lost 4 bases and the J gene lost 5 bases, with 14 bases spanning the gap. The germline gives CDR1 MNHEY, CDR2 SMNVEV (reference sequence). The CDR3 runs 14 residues. In nucleotides, the CDR3 is TGTGCCAGCAGTTCCGGACACCTCATGGAGACCCAGTACTTC. It is translated as CASSSGHLMETQYF.

This clonotype was counted a few times. The rearrangement uses TRBV5-1 and TRBJ2-1, with 7 bases identical to TRBD2. Germline CDR1 is SGHRS and CDR2 is YFSETQ. V lost 7 bases to trimming and J lost 4 bases; unmatched junction nucleotides: 11. The CDR3 contains 15 residues. Here the CDR3 DNA reads TGCGCCAGCCAACTCGGGGGGTCAAATTACAATGAGCAGTTCTTC. Residues: CASQLGGSNYNEQFF.

This rearrangement joins TRBV5-6 to TRBJ2-3; 8 nucleotides line up with TRBD2. CDR1 is SGHDT and CDR2 is YYEEEE in the germline V gene. The J segment lost 1 base and the V segment lost 0 bases, leaving 4 bases of the junction unmatched. The CDR3 has 16 residues. For the CDR3, the DNA is TGTGCCAGCAGCTTGGCCCAGCGGGGGCGCACAGATACGCAGTATTTT. The encoded protein is CASSLAQRGRTDTQYF.

This chain joins TRBV27 and TRBJ2-1; D remains ambiguous. This CDR3 is 17 amino acids long. The germline V gene has CDR1 MNHEY and CDR2 SMNVEV (reference sequence). V shed 6 bases and J shed 0 bases, with 18 bases lying between them. The CDR3 DNA follows: TGTGCCAGCAGCAGAGGCGGTACGACAACCTCCTACAATGAGCAGTTCTTC. As protein: CASSRGGTTTSYNEQFF.

The gene calls are TRBV20-1 and TRBJ2-7, with TRBD1 matching 9 bases. J was trimmed by 1 base and V by 2 bases; bases with no gene match: 6. The CDR3 runs 15 residues. Germline V gives CDR1 DFQATT, CDR2 SNEGSKA (reference sequence). The CDR3 DNA is TGCAGTGCTAGATCCGGGACAGGGAAATCCTACGAGCAGTACTTC. This gives the protein CSARSGTGKSYEQYF.